Below are 31 T cell receptor beta chains sequenced from a single sample in a study of beta chain features in type 1 diabetes. Sequenced material consisted of expressed TCRB transcripts (all of the isolated RNA was reverse transcribed). Some clones are missing from TCRdb's copy, which holds only in-frame ones; the method was immunoSEQ multiplex PCR. This sample carries 250,000 to 350,000 clones, 12% to 15% of them seen once, and the ten largest clones take approximately 6.7%. The sequencing sample was made of central memory CD4+ T cells from blood. The receptors come from a man aged 25-45 years in good health.

V is TRBV7-6 and J is TRBJ2-2; TRBD1 agrees at 8 bases. J was trimmed by 4 bases and V by 1 base; bases with no gene match: 2. Germline CDR1 is SGHVS and CDR2 is FNYEAQ. The CDR3 extends over 15 amino acids. Here the CDR3 reads CASSLGRGRTGELFF. CDR3 DNA: TGTGCCAGCAGCTTAGGCAGGGGGCGCACCGGGGAGCTGTTTTTT.

V gene TRBV27 combines with J gene TRBJ1-1; D gene unclear. Germline V gives CDR1 MNHEY, CDR2 SMNVEV (reference sequence). The CDR3 length is 15 residues. Trimming pared 6 bases from V and 1 base from J, leaving 15 bases between. The CDR3 DNA is TGTGCCAGCAGACCCAATCCGGGGAGGAACACTGAAGCTTTCTTT. Translation gives CASRPNPGRNTEAFF.

The rearrangement joins TRBV7-9 to TRBJ2-2; the D gene is possibly TRBD2 (5 bases). The CDR3 totals 14 residues. CDR1 and CDR2 from the germline V gene are SEHNR and FQNEAQ (reference sequence). Trimming removed 8 bases at V and 0 bases at J, with 10 bases between. For the CDR3, the DNA is TGTGCCAGCGTGCCGGGGACGAACACCGGGGAGCTGTTTTTT. This sequence encodes CASVPGTNTGELFF.

This clone was observed a few times. V is TRBV21-1 and J is TRBJ2-3. TRBV21-1 is recorded as a pseudogene. CDR3 size: 14 residues. DNA for the CDR3: TGTGCCAGCAGCCCTTCGGGGACCACAGATACGCAGTATTTT. Protein sequence: CASSPSGTTDTQYF.

This clone was observed at least ten times. The chain recombines TRBV25-1 with TRBJ1-4; possibly TRBD1 for D (6 bases). The length of the CDR3 is 17 residues. Germline CDR1 MGHDK, CDR2 SYGVNS. Trimming took 6 bases from V and 7 from J, leaving 24 bases between them. CDR3 protein: CASSDPQGTRGGEKLFF. In nucleotides, the CDR3 is TGTGCCAGCAGCGATCCCCAGGGGACGAGAGGAGGTGAAAAACTGTTTTTT. The whole variable domain, filled in from reference TRBV25-1 and TRBJ1-4, reads EADIYQTPRYLVIGTGKKITLECSQTMGHDKMYWYQQDPGMELHLIHYSYGVNSTEKGDLSSESTVSRIRTEHFPLTLESARPSHTSQYLCASSDPQGTRGGEKLFFGSGTQLSVL.

This clone occurred a few times. The V gene is TRBV7-9, the J gene TRBJ2-5, with 7 bases identical to TRBD2. CDR3 length: 16 residues. From germline, CDR1 is SEHNR and CDR2 FQNEAQ (reference sequence). J gave up 2 bases and V 1 base, and 7 bases lay outside the gene matches. Here the CDR3 DNA reads TGTGCCAGCAGCTTAGGCGGTGTGCGGGGGCAAGAGACCCAGTACTTC. This sequence encodes CASSLGGVRGQETQYF.

The rearrangement joins TRBV25-1 to TRBJ2-2; D is ambiguous. Trimming shortened V by 6 bases and J by 1 base, and 3 bases separated the two germline ends. CDR1 and CDR2 (germline): MGHDK, SYGVNS. This CDR3 contains 12 residues. The CDR3, as DNA: TGTGCCAGCAGGGGGAACACCGGGGAGCTGTTTTTT. Translation: CASRGNTGELFF.

This rearrangement joins TRBV4-3 to TRBJ2-7; 9 nucleotides align to TRBD2. Trimming at V came to 0 bases and at J to 4 bases, leaving 7 bases not matched to a gene. Germline V lookup: CDR1 LGHNA, CDR2 YSLEER. The CDR3 consists of 16 residues. CDR3 bases: TGCGCCAGCAGCCAAGAAATCGGCGGGGGGGGTTACGAGCAGTACTTC. Amino acids: CASSQEIGGGGYEQYF.

The V call is TRBV19, the J call TRBJ2-5; D may be TRBD2 (6 bases). Germline-derived CDR1 and CDR2 are LNHDA and SQIVND (reference sequence). The length of the CDR3 is 13 residues. Trimming shortened V by 6 bases and J by 1 base, and 9 bases separated the two germline ends. The CDR3 sequence is CASRVGGQETQYF. The DNA for the CDR3 is TGTGCCAGTAGGGTCGGGGGCCAAGAGACCCAGTACTTC.

This clone was detected only a few times. This chain joins TRBV2 and TRBJ2-7; a possible D gene is TRBD2 (5 bases). This CDR3 has 14 amino acids. CDR1 is SNHLY and CDR2 is FYNNEI in the germline V gene. Trimming stripped 1 base from V and 4 bases from J, with 11 bases between. The CDR3 loop reads CASSEGADFYEQYF. CDR3 coding DNA: TGTGCCAGCAGTGAAGGGGCGGACTTTTACGAGCAGTACTTC.

The chain couples TRBV14 to TRBJ1-1, with D unclear. The CDR3 totals 12 residues. CDR1 is SGHDN, CDR2 FVKESK, per germline. The V end was cut by 8 bases, the J end by 1 base, with 8 bases between. The DNA of the CDR3 is TGTGCCAGCGGAGGCGGGAACACTGAAGCTTTCTTT. Protein product: CASGGGNTEAFF.

CDR3 in amino acids: CASSLVTASDEQFF. In nucleotides, the CDR3 is TGTGCCAGCAGCTTAGTGACAGCTAGCGATGAGCAGTTCTTC. The rearrangement links TRBV7-8 to TRBJ2-1; tentative D call: TRBD2 (6 bases). This CDR3 spans 14 amino acids. CDR1 and CDR2 from the germline V gene are SGHVS and FQNEAQ. V was trimmed by 1 base and J by 8 bases, leaving 12 bases between them. Filled out from reference TRBV7-8 and TRBJ2-1, the complete variable domain reads GAGVSQSPRYKVAKRGQDVALRCDPISGHVSLFWYQQALGQGPEFLTYFQNEAQLDKSGLPSDRFFAERPEGSVSTLKIQRTQQEDSAVYLCASSLVTASDEQFFGPGTRLTVL.

V usage is TRBV13 and J usage is TRBJ1-6; the D gene is possibly TRBD1 (6 bases). Trimming cost V 6 bases and J 9 bases, with 15 bases left between them. The CDR3 runs to 14 residues. Germline V CDR1 and CDR2: PRHDT, FYEKMQ (reference sequence). The CDR3 DNA reads TGTGCCAGCAGGGACAGCGCCCGGGGTTCACCCCTCCACTTT. Its translation is CASRDSARGSPLHF.

This clone has a handful of counts. This chain uses TRBV13 with TRBJ1-1; D is undetermined. The length of the CDR3 is 14 residues. Between the trimmed V and J ends, which lost 0 bases and 11 bases, there was a span of 16 bases. Germline V gene lookup returns CDR1 PRHDT and CDR2 FYEKMQ (reference sequence). CDR3 sequence: CASSLGLDLSRAFF. As DNA, the CDR3 is TGTGCCAGCAGCTTAGGCCTGGATCTTTCTCGGGCTTTCTTT.

This clone was picked up a small number of times. This chain links TRBV9 with TRBJ1-2, with 7 bases that match TRBD1. Germline V lookup: CDR1 SGDLS, CDR2 YYNGEE. This CDR3 spans 14 amino acids. The J segment lost 4 bases and the V segment lost 5 bases, leaving 8 bases of the junction unmatched. The CDR3 nucleotides read TGTGCCAGCAGGCCGACAGGGCTTCTCTATGGCTACACCTTC. Translation gives CASRPTGLLYGYTF. Together with reference TRBV9 and TRBJ1-2, the CDR3 gives the full variable domain: DSGVTQTPKHLITATGQRVTLRCSPRSGDLSVYWYQQSLDQGLQFLIQYYNGEERAKGNILERFSAQQFPDLHSELNLSSLELGDSALYFCASRPTGLLYGYTFGSGTRLTVV.

This chain joins TRBV27 and TRBJ2-7; unclear D gene. V gave up 7 bases and J gave up 0 bases, with 4 bases separating them. This CDR3 comprises 11 residues. Germline values: CDR1 MNHEY, CDR2 SMNVEV (reference sequence). CDR3 in DNA: TGTGCCAGCACAGACTCCTACGAGCAGTACTTC. Its translation: CASTDSYEQYF.

In the case of this clone: Other DNA sequences in this sample translate to the same CDR3. This chain joins TRBV6-1 and TRBJ2-5, with D maybe TRBD2 (6 bases). The germline V and J ends were trimmed by 3 bases and 5 bases, with 13 bases remaining between them. Germline CDR1 and CDR2: MNHNS and SASEGT. This CDR3 is built from 14 residues. The CDR3 DNA is TGTGCCAGCAGTGAGACTGGGGGGAGGGAGACCCAGTACTTC. Its protein is CASSETGGRETQYF.

This clone was observed a few times. V is TRBV7-2 and J is TRBJ2-7; D tentatively fits TRBD1 or TRBD2 (5 bases each). The germline V gene has CDR1 SGHTA and CDR2 FQGNSA. Trimming shortened V by 5 bases and J by 5 bases, and 19 bases separated the two germline ends. The CDR3 sequence is 15 residues long. In nucleotides, the CDR3 is TGTGCCAGCAGCCAGAGGGGCGGCCGGTGGAACGAGCAGTACTTC. Protein: CASSQRGGRWNEQYF.

This chain uses TRBV21-1 with TRBJ2-5; TRBD1 is taken as the D call from the table, unchecked against the DNA. TRBV21-1 is a pseudogene. The CDR3 sequence is 16 residues long. For the CDR3, the DNA is TGTGCCAGCAGCTCCGGACAGTCTAACGGGTCCGAGACCCAGTACTTC. It yields the protein CASSSGQSNGSETQYF.

This clone came up a few times. V and J are TRBV5-4 and TRBJ1-5, with TRBD1 matching over 7 bases. The CDR3 sequence is 14 residues long. V lost 4 bases, J lost 6 bases, and 7 bases stayed unmatched. CDR1 is SGHNT, CDR2 YYREEE, per germline (reference sequence). The chain's CDR3 is CASSPGGGGQPQHF. The CDR3 DNA reads TGTGCCAGCAGCCCGGGAGGGGGCGGTCAGCCCCAGCATTTT.

In this sample, this clone turned up a few times. CDR3 protein: CASSEDRGRTDTQYF. In DNA, the CDR3 is TGTGCCAGTAGTGAGGACAGGGGGCGCACAGATACGCAGTATTTT. V and J are TRBV19 and TRBJ2-3; 11 positions agree with TRBD1. V lost 5 bases to trimming and J lost 1 base; unmatched junction nucleotides: 2. The germline V gene encodes CDR1 LNHDA and CDR2 SQIVND (reference sequence). This CDR3 has 15 amino acids.

This clone showed up just a few times. The rearrangement links TRBV18 to TRBJ2-7; no firm D call. The CDR3 covers 13 residues. Germline-derived CDR1 and CDR2 are KGHSH and LQKENI. The V end lost 3 bases, the J end lost 3 bases, and 9 bases lay between the germline ends. CDR3: CASSPNVHYEQYV. The CDR3 DNA sequence: TGTGCCAGCTCACCGAACGTCCACTACGAGCAGTACGTC.

This clone was recorded at least ten times. This chain links TRBV7-2 with TRBJ2-2; 10 nucleotides match TRBD2. Germline values: CDR1 SGHTA, CDR2 FQGNSA. With V trimmed by 4 bases and J by 1 base, 3 bases remained unmatched. The CDR3 runs 16 residues. This CDR3 reads CASSSGLAVNTGELFF. CDR3 coding DNA: TGTGCCAGCAGCTCCGGACTAGCGGTGAACACCGGGGAGCTGTTTTTT.

The chain uses TRBV5-4 and TRBJ2-1, with 9 bases that match TRBD2. Germline assignment: CDR1 SGHNT and CDR2 YYREEE (reference sequence). V lost 0 bases and J lost 7; bases outside the gene matches: 5. The CDR3 runs to 15 residues. The CDR3: CASSLEGTSRNEQFF. The CDR3 nucleotides are TGTGCCAGCAGCTTGGAAGGGACTAGCAGGAATGAGCAGTTCTTC.

In its sample, this clone was seen a few times. The V call is TRBV4-1, the J call TRBJ2-2; D is undetermined. CDR1 and CDR2 (germline): MGHRA, YSYEKL. This CDR3 is built from 14 residues. The V end was cut by 1 base, the J end by 3 bases, with 6 bases between. The CDR3 protein is CASSQGTHTGELFF. In DNA, the CDR3 is TGCGCCAGCAGCCAAGGGACCCACACCGGGGAGCTGTTTTTT.

The table lists this clone with many counts. The rearrangement links TRBV6-1 to TRBJ1-5, with a possible D match to TRBD1 (5 bases). With 2 bases removed from V and 3 bases from J, the gap between germline ends came to 11 bases. Germline-derived CDR1 and CDR2 are MNHNS and SASEGT. The CDR3 contains 15 residues. CDR3 in DNA: TGTGCCAGCAGTGAAACCAGGGCGTACAATCAGCCCCAGCATTTT. Translating it yields CASSETRAYNQPQHF.

This clone was counted ten times or more. The rearrangement links TRBV9 to TRBJ1-2; tentatively, D is TRBD1 (5 bases). There are 14 residues in the CDR3. Trimming took 0 bases from V and 8 from J, leaving 14 bases between them. CDR1 and CDR2 from the germline V gene are SGDLS and YYNGEE. The CDR3 protein is CASSVAPGGGGYTF. The DNA of the CDR3 is TGTGCCAGCAGCGTAGCCCCCGGGGGAGGCGGCTACACCTTC.

Turning to this clone: This same CDR3 is encoded by further DNA sequences in the sample. V usage is TRBV18 and J usage is TRBJ1-5; D is uncertain. V lost 3 bases and J 4 bases, leaving 7 bases between the germline ends. This CDR3 has 13 amino acids. Germline V CDR1 and CDR2: KGHSH, LQKENI. CDR3 nucleotides: TGTGCCAGCTCACCTGATCGGAATCAGCCCCAGCATTTT. As protein: CASSPDRNQPQHF.

This clone has only a few counts. This chain connects TRBV7-2 to TRBJ2-4; D not resolved. The length of the CDR3 is 15 residues. CDR1 is SGHTA and CDR2 is FQGNSA in the germline V gene. V shed 4 bases and J shed 0 bases, with 10 bases lying between them. CDR3 loop: CASSSLGLAKNIQYF. The CDR3 nucleotides are TGTGCCAGCAGCTCCCTAGGATTAGCCAAAAACATTCAGTACTTC.

The J gene is TRBJ2-5, the V gene TRBV12-5, with no clear D. The CDR3 is 13 residues long. Germline assignment: CDR1 LGHNT and CDR2 FRNRAP. V shed 2 bases and J shed 5 bases, with 9 bases lying between them. CDR3 in amino acids: CASGLFGEETQYF. Written as DNA, the CDR3 is TGTGCTAGTGGTTTGTTCGGAGAGGAGACCCAGTACTTC.

The J gene is TRBJ2-1, the V gene TRBV18; 14 bases map to TRBD2. The CDR3 runs 16 residues. CDR1 and CDR2 from the germline V gene are KGHSH and LQKENI. The trim removed 3 bases at V and 6 bases at J, leaving 4 bases unmatched. The CDR3 spells CASSPTSGRALNEQFF. CDR3 DNA sequence: TGTGCCAGCTCACCGACTAGCGGGAGGGCCCTCAATGAGCAGTTCTTC.